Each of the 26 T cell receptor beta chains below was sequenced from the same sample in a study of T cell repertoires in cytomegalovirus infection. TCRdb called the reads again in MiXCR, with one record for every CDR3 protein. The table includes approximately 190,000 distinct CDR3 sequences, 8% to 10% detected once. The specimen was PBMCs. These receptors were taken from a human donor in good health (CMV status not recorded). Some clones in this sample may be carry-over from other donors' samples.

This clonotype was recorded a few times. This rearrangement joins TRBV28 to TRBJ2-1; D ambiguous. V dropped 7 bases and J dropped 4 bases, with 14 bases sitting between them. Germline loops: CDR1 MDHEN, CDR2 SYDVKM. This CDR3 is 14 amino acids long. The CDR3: CASTLLAPYNEQFF. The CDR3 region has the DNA TGTGCCAGCACCCTTTTGGCTCCTTACAATGAGCAGTTCTTC.

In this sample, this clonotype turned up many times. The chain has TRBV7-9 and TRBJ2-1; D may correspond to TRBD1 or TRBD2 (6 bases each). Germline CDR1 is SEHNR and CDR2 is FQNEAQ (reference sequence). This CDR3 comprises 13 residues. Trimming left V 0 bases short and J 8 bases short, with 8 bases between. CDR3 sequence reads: CASSLAGGHEQFF. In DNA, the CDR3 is TGTGCCAGCAGCTTAGCCGGGGGCCATGAGCAGTTCTTC. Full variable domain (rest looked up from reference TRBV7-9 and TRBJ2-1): DTGVSQNPRHKITKRGQNVTFRCDPISEHNRLYWYRQTLGQGPEFLTYFQNEAQLEKSRLLSDRFSAERPKGSFSTLEIQRTEQGDSAMYLCASSLAGGHEQFFGPGTRLTVL.

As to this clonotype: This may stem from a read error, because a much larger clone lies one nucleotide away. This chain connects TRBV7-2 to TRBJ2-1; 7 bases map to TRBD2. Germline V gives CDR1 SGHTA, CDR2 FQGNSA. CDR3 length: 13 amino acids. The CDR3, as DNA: TGTGCCAGCAGCTTAAACGGCCGGGAGGAGCAGATCTTC. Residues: CASSLNGREEQIF. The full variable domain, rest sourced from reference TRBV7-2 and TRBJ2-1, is GAGVSQSPSNKVTEKGKDVELRCDPISGHTALYWYRQSLGQGLEFLIYFQGNSAPDKSGLPSDRFSAERTGGSVSTLTIQRTQQEDSAVYLCASSLNGREEQIFGPGTRLTVL.

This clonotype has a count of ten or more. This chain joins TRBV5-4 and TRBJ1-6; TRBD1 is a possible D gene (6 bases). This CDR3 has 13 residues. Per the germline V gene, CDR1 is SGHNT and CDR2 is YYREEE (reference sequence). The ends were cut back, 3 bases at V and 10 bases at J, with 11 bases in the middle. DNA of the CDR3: TGTGCCAGCAGCTCGGACAGTAAATCACCCCTCCACTTT. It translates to CASSSDSKSPLHF.

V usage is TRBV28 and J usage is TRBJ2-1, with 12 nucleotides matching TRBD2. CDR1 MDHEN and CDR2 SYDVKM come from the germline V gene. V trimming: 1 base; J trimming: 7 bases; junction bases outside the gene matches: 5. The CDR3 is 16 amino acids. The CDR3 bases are TGTGCCAGCAGTTTATTGCTAGCGGGAGGGCTTAATGAGCAGTTCTTC. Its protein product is CASSLLLAGGLNEQFF.

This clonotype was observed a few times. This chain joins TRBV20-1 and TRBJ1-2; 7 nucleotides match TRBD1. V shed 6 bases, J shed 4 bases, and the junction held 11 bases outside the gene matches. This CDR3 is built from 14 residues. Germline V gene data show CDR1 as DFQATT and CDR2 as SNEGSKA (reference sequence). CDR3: CSARAQQGTYGYTF. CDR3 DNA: TGCAGTGCCCGCGCCCAACAGGGGACCTATGGCTACACCTTC.

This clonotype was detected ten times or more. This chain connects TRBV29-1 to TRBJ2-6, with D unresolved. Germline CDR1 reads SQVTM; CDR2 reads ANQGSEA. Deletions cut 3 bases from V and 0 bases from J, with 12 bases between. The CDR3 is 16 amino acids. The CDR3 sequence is CSVEVYLSSGANVLTF. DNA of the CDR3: TGCAGCGTTGAGGTCTACCTTAGCTCTGGGGCCAACGTCCTGACTTTC.

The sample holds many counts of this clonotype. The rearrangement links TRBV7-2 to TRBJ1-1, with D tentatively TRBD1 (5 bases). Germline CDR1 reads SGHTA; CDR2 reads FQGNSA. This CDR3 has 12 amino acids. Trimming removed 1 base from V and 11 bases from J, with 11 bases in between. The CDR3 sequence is CASSLGGRNAFF. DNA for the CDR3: TGTGCCAGCAGCTTAGGGGGGAGGAACGCTTTCTTT.

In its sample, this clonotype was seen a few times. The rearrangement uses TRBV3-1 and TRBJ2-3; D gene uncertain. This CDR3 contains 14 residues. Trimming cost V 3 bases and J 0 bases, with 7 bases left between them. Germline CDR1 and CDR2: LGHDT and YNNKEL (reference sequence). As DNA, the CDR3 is TGTGCCAGCAGCCATGTCTTTAGCACAGATACGCAGTATTTT. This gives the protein CASSHVFSTDTQYF.

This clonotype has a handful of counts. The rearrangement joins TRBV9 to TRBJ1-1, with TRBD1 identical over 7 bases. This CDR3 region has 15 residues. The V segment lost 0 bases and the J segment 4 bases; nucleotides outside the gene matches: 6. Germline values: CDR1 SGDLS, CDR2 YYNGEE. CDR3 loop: CASSVATGVFTEAFF. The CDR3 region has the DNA TGTGCCAGCAGCGTAGCTACAGGGGTGTTCACTGAAGCTTTCTTT. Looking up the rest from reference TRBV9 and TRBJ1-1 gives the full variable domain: DSGVTQTPKHLITATGQRVTLRCSPRSGDLSVYWYQQSLDQGLQFLIQYYNGEERAKGNILERFSAQQFPDLHSELNLSSLELGDSALYFCASSVATGVFTEAFFGQGTRLTVV.

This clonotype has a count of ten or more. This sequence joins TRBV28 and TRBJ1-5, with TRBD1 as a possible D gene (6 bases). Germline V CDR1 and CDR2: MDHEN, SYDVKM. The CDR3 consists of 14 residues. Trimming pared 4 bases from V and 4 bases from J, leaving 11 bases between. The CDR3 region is CASSSGVRNQPQHF. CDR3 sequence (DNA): TGTGCCAGCAGTTCAGGGGTCAGGAATCAGCCCCAGCATTTT.

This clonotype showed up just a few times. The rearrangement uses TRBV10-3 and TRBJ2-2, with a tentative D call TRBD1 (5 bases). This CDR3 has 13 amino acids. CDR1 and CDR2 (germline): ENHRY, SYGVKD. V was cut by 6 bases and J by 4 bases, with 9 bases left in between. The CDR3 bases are TGTGCCATCAGCAGGGATGGCACCGGGGAGCTGTTTTTT. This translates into CAISRDGTGELFF.

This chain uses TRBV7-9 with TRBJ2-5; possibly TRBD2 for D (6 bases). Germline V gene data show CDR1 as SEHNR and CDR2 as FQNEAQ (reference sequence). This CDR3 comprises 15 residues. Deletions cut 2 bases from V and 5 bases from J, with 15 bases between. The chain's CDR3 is CASSLNPGVIETQYF. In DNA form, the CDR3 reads TGTGCCAGCAGCTTAAACCCGGGAGTGATCGAGACCCAGTACTTC.

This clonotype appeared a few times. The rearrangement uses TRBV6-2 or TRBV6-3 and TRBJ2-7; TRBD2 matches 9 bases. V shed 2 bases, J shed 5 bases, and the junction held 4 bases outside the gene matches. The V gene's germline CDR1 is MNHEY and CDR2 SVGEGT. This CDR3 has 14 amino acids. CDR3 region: CASSYPRTSDEQYF. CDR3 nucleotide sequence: TGTGCCAGCAGTTACCCCCGGACTAGCGACGAGCAGTACTTC.

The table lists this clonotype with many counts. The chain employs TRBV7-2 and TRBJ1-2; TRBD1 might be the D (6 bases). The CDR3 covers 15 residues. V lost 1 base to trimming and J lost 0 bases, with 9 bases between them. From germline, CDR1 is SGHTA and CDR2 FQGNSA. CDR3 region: CASSLVEGANYGYTF. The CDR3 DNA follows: TGTGCCAGCAGCTTAGTTGAGGGGGCTAACTATGGCTACACCTTC.

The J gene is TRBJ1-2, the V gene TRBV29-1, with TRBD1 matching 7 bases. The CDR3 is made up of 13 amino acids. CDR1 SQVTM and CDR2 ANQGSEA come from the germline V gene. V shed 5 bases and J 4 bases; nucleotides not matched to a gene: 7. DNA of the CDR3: TGCAGCGTTAAAGGGGGCGAACTCTATGGCTACACCTTC. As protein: CSVKGGELYGYTF.

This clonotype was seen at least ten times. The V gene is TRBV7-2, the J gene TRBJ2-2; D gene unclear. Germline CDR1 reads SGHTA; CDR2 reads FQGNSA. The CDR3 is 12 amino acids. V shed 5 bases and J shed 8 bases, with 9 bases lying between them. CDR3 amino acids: CASSKLAGELFF. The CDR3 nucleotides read TGTGCCAGCAGCAAGCTGGCGGGGGAGCTGTTTTTT.

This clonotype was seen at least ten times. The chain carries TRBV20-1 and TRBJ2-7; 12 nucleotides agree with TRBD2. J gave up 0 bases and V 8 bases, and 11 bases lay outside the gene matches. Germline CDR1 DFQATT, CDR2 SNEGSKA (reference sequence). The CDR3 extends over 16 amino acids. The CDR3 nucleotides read TGCAGTCAGGTCCTCAGACTAGCGGGGGCCTCCTACGAGCAGTACTTC. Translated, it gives CSQVLRLAGASYEQYF.

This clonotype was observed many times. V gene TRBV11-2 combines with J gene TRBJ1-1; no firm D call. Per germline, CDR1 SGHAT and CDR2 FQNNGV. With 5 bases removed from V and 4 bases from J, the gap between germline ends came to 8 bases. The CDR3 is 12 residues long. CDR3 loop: CASSPRGTEAFF. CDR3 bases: TGTGCCAGCAGCCCCAGAGGCACTGAAGCTTTCTTT.

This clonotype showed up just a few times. DNA of the CDR3: TGTGCCAGCAGGTCGGGACAGTTGAACACTGAAGCTTTCTTT. Translated, it gives CASRSGQLNTEAFF. The V and J genes are TRBV28 and TRBJ1-1, with 7 nucleotides matching TRBD1. J lost 0 bases, V lost 6 bases, and 4 bases had no gene match. Germline assignment: CDR1 MDHEN and CDR2 SYDVKM. The CDR3 is 14 residues long.

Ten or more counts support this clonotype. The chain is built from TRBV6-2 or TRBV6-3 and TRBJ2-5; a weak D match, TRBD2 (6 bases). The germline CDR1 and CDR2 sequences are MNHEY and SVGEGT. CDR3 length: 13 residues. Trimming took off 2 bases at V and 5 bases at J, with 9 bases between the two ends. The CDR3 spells CASSYGRWETQYF. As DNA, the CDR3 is TGTGCCAGCAGTTACGGGAGGTGGGAGACCCAGTACTTC.

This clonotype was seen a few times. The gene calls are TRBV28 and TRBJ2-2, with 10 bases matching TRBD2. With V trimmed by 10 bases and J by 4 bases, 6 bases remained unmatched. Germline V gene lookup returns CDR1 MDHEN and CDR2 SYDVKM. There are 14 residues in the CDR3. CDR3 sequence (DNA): TGTGCCACCGAGCGGGGGGGTGGCACCGGGGAGCTGTTTTTT. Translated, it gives CATERGGGTGELFF.

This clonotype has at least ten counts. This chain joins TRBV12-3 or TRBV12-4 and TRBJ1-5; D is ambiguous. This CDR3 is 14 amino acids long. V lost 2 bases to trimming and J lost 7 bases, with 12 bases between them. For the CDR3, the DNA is TGTGCCAGCAGTTTATCGAACCGAGGGCAGCCCCAGCATTTT. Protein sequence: CASSLSNRGQPQHF.

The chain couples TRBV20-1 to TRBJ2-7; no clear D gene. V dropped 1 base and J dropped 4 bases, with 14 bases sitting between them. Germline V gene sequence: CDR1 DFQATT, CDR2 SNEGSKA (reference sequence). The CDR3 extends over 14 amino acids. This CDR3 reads CSARGGSGFYEQYF. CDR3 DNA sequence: TGCAGTGCTAGAGGCGGTTCAGGATTTTACGAGCAGTACTTC.

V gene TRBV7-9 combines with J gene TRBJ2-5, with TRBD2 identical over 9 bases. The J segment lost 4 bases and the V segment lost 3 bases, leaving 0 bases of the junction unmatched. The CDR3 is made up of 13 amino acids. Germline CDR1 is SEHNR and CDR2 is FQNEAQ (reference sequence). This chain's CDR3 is CASSLTSGETQYF. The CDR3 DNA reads TGTGCCAGCAGCTTGACTAGCGGAGAGACCCAGTACTTC. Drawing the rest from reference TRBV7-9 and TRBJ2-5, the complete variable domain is DTGVSQNPRHKITKRGQNVTFRCDPISEHNRLYWYRQTLGQGPEFLTYFQNEAQLEKSRLLSDRFSAERPKGSFSTLEIQRTEQGDSAMYLCASSLTSGETQYFGPGTRLLVL.

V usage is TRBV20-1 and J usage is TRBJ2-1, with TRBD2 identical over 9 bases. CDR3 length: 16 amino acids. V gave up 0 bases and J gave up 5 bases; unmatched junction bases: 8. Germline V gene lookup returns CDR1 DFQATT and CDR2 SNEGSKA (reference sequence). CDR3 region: CSAREGAGGPHNEQFF. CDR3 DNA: TGCAGTGCTAGAGAAGGGGCGGGAGGGCCACACAATGAGCAGTTCTTC.